The 20 T cell receptor beta chains below come from one sample, sequenced in a study of blood T cell repertoires in COVID-19 (dated by TCRdb to 2018 to 2020). Receptors were amplified or captured by the immunoSEQ multiplex PCR assay. The immuneACCESS repertoire file appears here via TCRdb, limited to in-frame rearrangements. These files lack a portion of the clones; in checked studies, under half of the deficit traces to unresolved V genes, and the cause of the others is not known. This sample has 12,000 to 15,000 clones in its table, and around 91% of those were observed once. Roughly 2.9% of the sample lies in the top ten. The sample taken for sequencing was peripheral blood. The source of these receptors is a human donor in a cohort sampled during active COVID-19.

The chain couples TRBV27 to TRBJ2-5; 9 bases agree with TRBD2. V shed 8 bases, J shed 0 bases, and the junction held 4 bases outside the gene matches. From germline, CDR1 is MNHEY and CDR2 SMNVEV (reference sequence). CDR3 length: 14 amino acids. This chain's CDR3 is CASALAGHQETQYF. CDR3 sequence (DNA): TGTGCCAGCGCACTAGCGGGCCACCAAGAGACCCAGTACTTC.

The gene calls are TRBV19 and TRBJ1-5, with a possible D match to TRBD1 (6 bases). The V gene's germline CDR1 is LNHDA and CDR2 SQIVND (reference sequence). CDR3 length: 13 residues. Trimming stripped 10 bases from V and 7 bases from J, with 17 bases between. The CDR3 is CAISQGREQPQHF. DNA of the CDR3: TGTGCCATAAGCCAGGGGCGGGAGCAGCCCCAGCATTTT.

The genes are TRBV11-2 and TRBJ2-7, with D possibly TRBD2 on 5 matching bases. Per the germline V gene, CDR1 is SGHAT and CDR2 is FQNNGV. The CDR3 extends over 15 amino acids. The ends were cut back, 1 base at V and 2 bases at J, with 12 bases in the middle. In DNA form, the CDR3 reads TGTGCCAGCAGCTTAGTAGGTCGGACTCCCTACGAGCAGTACTTC. It specifies CASSLVGRTPYEQYF. Together with reference TRBV11-2 and TRBJ2-7, the CDR3 gives the full variable domain: EAGVAQSPRYKIIEKRQSVAFWCNPISGHATLYWYQQILGQGPKLLIQFQNNGVVDDSQLPKDRFSAERLKGVDSTLKIQPAKLEDSAVYLCASSLVGRTPYEQYFGPGTRLTVT.

The V and J genes are TRBV2 and TRBJ2-1; 9 nucleotides match TRBD2. CDR3 length: 17 residues. The germline gives CDR1 SNHLY, CDR2 FYNNEI. V trimming: 2 bases; J trimming: 0 bases; junction bases outside the gene matches: 5. The CDR3 here is CASSENLAGVSYNEQFF. The CDR3 coding sequence is TGTGCCAGCAGTGAAAATTTAGCGGGGGTCTCCTACAATGAGCAGTTCTTC.

This clone was detected only once. Other DNA sequences in the same sample also yield this CDR3. The CDR3 reads CASSQVAGEQFF. The CDR3 nucleotides are TGTGCCAGCAGCCAAGTTGCAGGGGAGCAGTTCTTC. J is TRBJ2-1 and V is TRBV3-1 (or the pseudogene TRBV3-2); tentatively, D is TRBD1 (5 bases). The CDR3 length is 12 residues. CDR1 is LGHDT and CDR2 is YNNKEL in the germline V gene (reference sequence). Trimming pared 1 base from V and 10 bases from J, leaving 8 bases between.

The chain links TRBV9 to TRBJ1-4, with D hard to call. The CDR3 totals 15 residues. The V and J ends lost 0 bases and 7 bases respectively, with 13 bases between them. The germline gives CDR1 SGDLS, CDR2 YYNGEE. CDR3 region: CASSVAEGLGEKLFF. Here the CDR3 DNA reads TGTGCCAGCAGCGTAGCGGAGGGCTTGGGTGAAAAACTGTTTTTT.

This chain links TRBV9 with TRBJ2-1; 9 bases match TRBD1. With V trimmed by 0 bases and J by 0 bases, 1 base remained unmatched. CDR1 is SGDLS and CDR2 is YYNGEE in the germline V gene. This CDR3 spans 16 amino acids. CDR3 nucleotides: TGTGCCAGCAGCGTAGCGGGACAGGGCTCCTACAATGAGCAGTTCTTC. This translates into CASSVAGQGSYNEQFF.

The chain joins TRBV30 to TRBJ2-1; 15 nucleotides agree with TRBD2. CDR3 length: 17 amino acids. Germline V gene data show CDR1 as GTSNPN and CDR2 as SVGIG (reference sequence). The junction had 10 bases not matched to a gene; V was cut back by 2 bases and J by 8 bases. This chain's CDR3 is CAWSRGTSGRNGDEQFF. CDR3 sequence (DNA): TGTGCCTGGAGTCGGGGGACTAGCGGGAGGAACGGCGATGAGCAGTTCTTC.

The chain recombines TRBV15 with TRBJ1-3; TRBD1 aligns across 11 bases. CDR1 is LNHNV, CDR2 YYDKDF, per germline (reference sequence). Unmatched junction bases numbered 4, after V lost 3 bases and J lost 3 bases. This CDR3 region has 16 residues. CDR3 sequence: CATSRGQGVIGNTIYF. CDR3 nucleotide sequence: TGTGCCACCAGCAGGGGACAGGGGGTCATTGGAAACACCATATATTTT. Full variable domain (remainder filled in from reference TRBV15 and TRBJ1-3): DAMVIQNPRYQVTQFGKPVTLSCSQTLNHNVMYWYQQKSSQAPKLLFHYYDKDFNNEADTPDNFQSRRPNTSFCFLDIRSPGLGDTAMYLCATSRGQGVIGNTIYFGEGSWLTVV.

The chain has TRBV9 and TRBJ2-1; TRBD2 matches at 9 bases. In germline, CDR1 is SGDLS, CDR2 YYNGEE. With 3 bases clipped from V and 0 bases from J, the junction kept 1 base outside the gene matches. The CDR3 is 15 residues long. The CDR3 region is CASSATSGSYNEQFF. The CDR3 DNA reads as TGTGCCAGCAGCGCGACTAGCGGCTCCTACAATGAGCAGTTCTTC.

The chain is built from TRBV19 and TRBJ1-1, with 9 bases aligning to TRBD1. Germline CDR1 is LNHDA and CDR2 is SQIVND (reference sequence). The CDR3 contains 14 residues. V lost 6 bases to trimming and J lost 4 bases; unmatched junction nucleotides: 6. CDR3 loop: CASRNGQGTTEAFF. CDR3 in DNA: TGTGCCAGTAGAAACGGACAGGGGACCACTGAAGCTTTCTTT.

This clone was seen once. The rearrangement joins TRBV2 to TRBJ2-7; D is possibly TRBD1 (6 bases). Trimming cost V 7 bases and J 3 bases, with 13 bases left between them. This CDR3 is 13 amino acids long. Germline assignment: CDR1 SNHLY and CDR2 FYNNEI. The CDR3 loop is CASKREQGYEQYF. The CDR3 nucleotides are TGTGCCAGCAAAAGGGAACAGGGCTACGAGCAGTACTTC. The whole variable domain, filled in from reference TRBV2 and TRBJ2-7, reads EPEVTQTPSHQVTQMGQEVILRCVPISNHLYFYWYRQILGQKVEFLVSFYNNEISEKSEIFDDQFSVERPDGSNFTLKIRSTKLEDSAMYFCASKREQGYEQYFGPGTRLTVT.

The chain uses TRBV29-1 and TRBJ1-1, with D possibly matching TRBD1 (5 bases). CDR3 length equals 13 residues. Trimming took off 2 bases at V and 13 bases at J, with 20 bases between the two ends. Per germline, CDR1 SQVTM and CDR2 ANQGSEA. The CDR3 DNA follows: TGCAGCGTTGAATACGGGGGAAGGAATGGGTTTTTCTTT. Encoded protein: CSVEYGGRNGFFF. The complete variable domain, with remaining parts taken from reference TRBV29-1 and TRBJ1-1, reads SAVISQKPSRDICQRGTSLTIQCQVDSQVTMMFWYRQQPGQSLTLIATANQGSEATYESGFVIDKFPISRPNLTFSTLTVSNMSPEDSSIYLCSVEYGGRNGFFFGQGTRLTVV.

The V call is TRBV9, the J call TRBJ2-3; 8 nucleotides align to TRBD2. V trimming: 3 bases; J trimming: 1 base; junction bases outside the gene matches: 4. This CDR3 is 15 amino acids long. The germline CDR1 and CDR2 sequences are SGDLS and YYNGEE. CDR3 bases: TGTGCCAGCAGCGCCCGGGGGGGTCGCACAGATACGCAGTATTTT. The encoded protein is CASSARGGRTDTQYF.

The V call is TRBV5-4, the J call TRBJ2-7, with TRBD1 identical over 7 bases. Germline V gene lookup returns CDR1 SGHNT and CDR2 YYREEE (reference sequence). V lost 4 bases, J lost 2 bases, and 9 bases stayed unmatched. This CDR3 comprises 15 residues. In DNA, the CDR3 is TGTGCCAGCAGCCCCCTTAGGACAGGAACCTACGAGCAGTACTTC. It encodes CASSPLRTGTYEQYF.

The J gene is TRBJ1-1, the V gene TRBV5-1, with D hard to call. This CDR3 region has 14 residues. Germline CDR1 reads SGHRS; CDR2 reads YFSETQ. The V end lost 3 bases, the J end lost 3 bases, and 12 bases lay between the germline ends. CDR3 residues: CASSSGWTHTEAFF. Written as DNA, the CDR3 is TGCGCCAGCAGCTCGGGGTGGACGCACACTGAAGCTTTCTTT.

The chain employs TRBV9 and TRBJ2-3, with D hard to call. Trimming pared 0 bases from V and 6 bases from J, leaving 14 bases between. CDR3 length: 15 residues. CDR1 SGDLS and CDR2 YYNGEE come from the germline V gene. This CDR3 is CASSVEIHTSDTQYF. Here the CDR3 DNA reads TGTGCCAGCAGCGTAGAGATACACACAAGTGATACGCAGTATTTT.

The V gene is TRBV6-5, the J gene TRBJ1-1; the D gene is possibly TRBD1 (6 bases). This CDR3 comprises 15 residues. Looked up from germline, CDR1 is MNHEY and CDR2 is SVGAGI. The ends were cut back, 5 bases at V and 1 base at J, with 14 bases in the middle. The CDR3 here is CASSTGITANTEAFF. CDR3 DNA: TGTGCCAGCAGTACAGGGATTACGGCGAACACTGAAGCTTTCTTT.

V and J are TRBV7-3 and TRBJ2-2; D unclear. Germline lookup yields CDR1 SGHTA and CDR2 FQGTGA. The CDR3 length is 14 residues. Between the trimmed V and J ends, which lost 5 bases and 1 base, there was a span of 8 bases. The CDR3 here is CASSLTRNTGELFF. The CDR3 region has the DNA TGTGCCAGCAGCCTTACAAGGAACACCGGGGAGCTGTTTTTT.

The V and J genes are TRBV27 and TRBJ2-2; D possibly corresponds to TRBD2 (5 bases). Germline loops: CDR1 MNHEY, CDR2 SMNVEV (reference sequence). This CDR3 has 16 amino acids. The V end lost 7 bases, the J end lost 1 base, and 16 bases lay between the germline ends. For the CDR3, the DNA is TGTGCCAGCACCTCCGGGCCTAGCTGGAACACCGGGGAGCTGTTTTTT. Protein: CASTSGPSWNTGELFF.